One sample yielded the 32 T cell receptor beta chains listed below, sequenced in a study of regulatory T cells in long-lasting Graves disease. Arm-PCR of CDR3 regions and iRepertoire HTBI primers were the basis on which TCR beta libraries were built. MiXCR, applied by TCRdb to the multiplex PCR reads, yields one record per CDR3 protein. The sample yields about 450,000 distinct CDR3 sequences, about a quarter seen once. Documented time point: persistent/refractory GD, antithyroid drugs over 5 years with positive TRAb. The TCR library was prepared using RNA isolated from PBMCs. The source material was peripheral blood mononuclear cells (PBMCs), sampled when the disease was refractory, from a patient treated with antithyroid drugs. Every receptor here comes from a female donor with Graves disease.

The chain has TRBV18 and TRBJ2-7; 8 positions match TRBD2. The CDR3 contains 14 residues. J gave up 6 bases and V 3 bases, and 7 bases lay outside the gene matches. Germline CDR1 reads KGHSH; CDR2 reads LQKENI. DNA for the CDR3: TGTGCCAGCTCACCCGGGGGGGATTTGGTCGAGCAGTACTTC. It translates to CASSPGGDLVEQYF.

This clonotype was detected many times. The CDR3 DNA is TGTGCCAGCAGTTTAGTGCGGCAGACCTATGGCTACACCTTC. This translates into CASSLVRQTYGYTF. The genes are TRBV12-3 or TRBV12-4 and TRBJ1-2, with unresolved D. The V end was cut by 1 base, the J end by 4 bases, with 10 bases between. The CDR3 totals 14 residues.

The chain employs TRBV20-1 and TRBJ2-1, with 9 bases that match TRBD1. The trim removed 7 bases at V and 6 bases at J, leaving 7 bases unmatched. CDR1 and CDR2 from the germline V gene are DFQATT and SNEGSKA (reference sequence). This CDR3 contains 13 residues. Here the CDR3 reads CSGDREVFNEQFF. The CDR3 DNA reads as TGCAGTGGGGACAGGGAGGTGTTCAATGAGCAGTTCTTC.

This clonotype was seen a few times. The chain recombines TRBV19 with TRBJ1-4, with 8 positions matching TRBD1. The CDR3 is made up of 13 amino acids. Trimming took 8 bases from V and 8 from J; bases not matched to a gene: 7. Germline CDR1 is LNHDA and CDR2 is SQIVND (reference sequence). The CDR3 coding sequence is TGTGCCAGTTACGACAGGGGCATGGAAAAACTGTTTTTT. Protein product: CASYDRGMEKLFF. The full variable domain, rest sourced from reference TRBV19 and TRBJ1-4, is DGGITQSPKYLFRKEGQNVTLSCEQNLNHDAMYWYRQDPGQGLRLIYYSQIVNDFQKGDIAEGYSVSREKKESFPLTVTSAQKNPTAFYLCASYDRGMEKLFFGSGTQLSVL.

This chain uses TRBV6-2 or TRBV6-3 with TRBJ2-6; 7 bases agree with TRBD1. The CDR3 totals 15 residues. Trimming cost V 7 bases and J 2 bases; bases outside gene matches: 5. Germline V CDR1 and CDR2: MNHEY, SVGEGT. The CDR3 coding sequence is TGTGCCAGCAAAGGGGGCTCGGCTGGGGCCAACGTCCTGACTTTC. It yields the protein CASKGGSAGANVLTF.

This clonotype was seen many times. The V call is TRBV5-1, the J call TRBJ2-7; D perhaps matches TRBD1 (5 bases). Germline V lookup: CDR1 SGHRS, CDR2 YFSETQ. This CDR3 contains 15 residues. The V end was cut by 0 bases, the J end by 3 bases, with 13 bases between. The CDR3 DNA is TGCGCCAGCAGCTTGGCCTCGACAGCCCTCTACGAGCAGTACTTC. This sequence encodes CASSLASTALYEQYF.

The table lists this clonotype with many counts. CDR3: CAWSQTGLANYGYTF. CDR3 coding DNA: TGTGCCTGGAGTCAAACAGGATTAGCTAACTATGGCTACACCTTC. The gene calls are TRBV30 and TRBJ1-2; D might be TRBD1 (5 bases). In germline, CDR1 is GTSNPN, CDR2 SVGIG (reference sequence). CDR3 length: 15 residues. V was trimmed by 2 bases and J by 0 bases, leaving 13 bases between them.

A note on this clonotype: One end of the junction is discordant with germline, which a read error may explain. The V call is TRBV27, the J call TRBJ2-6; D uncertain. The germline V gene has CDR1 MNHEY and CDR2 SMNVEV (reference sequence). The CDR3 extends over 13 amino acids. The CDR3 DNA is TGTCCCAGCAGGACCTCTGGGGCCAACGTCCTGACTTTC. Amino acid sequence: CPSRTSGANVLTF.

The chain recombines TRBV27 with TRBJ2-1, with a weak D call TRBD1 (5 bases). CDR3 length: 15 residues. V lost 4 bases to trimming and J lost 4 bases, with 14 bases between them. Germline CDR1 is MNHEY and CDR2 is SMNVEV (reference sequence). The CDR3, as DNA: TGTGCCAGCAGTTCCCAGACAGACTTTTACAATGAGCAGTTCTTC. It is translated as CASSSQTDFYNEQFF.

This clonotype has just a few counts. The chain has TRBV6-9 and TRBJ2-2; perhaps TRBD1 as D (6 bases). Trimming took off 4 bases at V and 4 bases at J, with 13 bases between the two ends. This CDR3 is 15 amino acids long. The germline V gene encodes CDR1 MNHGY and CDR2 SVAAGI. The CDR3 DNA reads TGTGCCAGCAGTTCCCACCCGGACAGCACCGGGGAGCTGTTTTTT. This sequence encodes CASSSHPDSTGELFF.

In this sample, this clonotype turned up a few times. The chain is built from TRBV7-2 and TRBJ2-7; TRBD1 matches at 7 bases. V dropped 8 bases and J dropped 2; count of bases not matched to a gene: 6. CDR1 is SGHTA and CDR2 is FQGNSA in the germline V gene. The CDR3 length is 13 residues. In nucleotides, the CDR3 is TGTGCCAGCTCCGGGACAGAAACCTACGAGCAGTACTTC. Its protein product is CASSGTETYEQYF.

This clonotype was observed at least ten times. This chain connects TRBV6-1 to TRBJ1-2; TRBD1 agrees at 7 bases. Germline loops: CDR1 MNHNS, CDR2 SASEGT. The CDR3 extends over 16 amino acids. V was pared by 6 bases and J by 4 bases, with 14 bases of the junction left unmatched. The CDR3, as DNA: TGTGCCAGCAGCCCTGCTAGGACAGGCGGGACCTATGGCTACACCTTC. Translation gives CASSPARTGGTYGYTF.

A single count supports this clonotype. Being one base from a much bigger clone, this may be a read error. The chain joins TRBV14 to TRBJ2-7; D perhaps matches TRBD1 (7 bases). The CDR3 length is 14 residues. Germline V gene lookup returns CDR1 SGHDN and CDR2 FVKESK. With 4 bases removed from V and 4 bases from J, the gap between germline ends came to 14 bases. CDR3 amino acids: CASSLRGAYYEQYF. The CDR3, as DNA: TGTGCCAGCAGCCTCAGGGGGGCATATTACGAGCAGTACTTC.

The genes are TRBV6-5 and TRBJ2-5; 7 bases fit TRBD2. The CDR3 totals 18 residues. Germline trimming cut 2 bases from V and 3 bases from J; bases unmatched to any gene: 15. Germline V gene data show CDR1 as MNHEY and CDR2 as SVGAGI. CDR3 region: CASSYKPGAGFAEETQYF. In DNA, the CDR3 is TGTGCCAGCAGTTACAAACCAGGAGCGGGATTTGCAGAAGAGACCCAGTACTTC.

This chain connects TRBV11-2 to TRBJ2-7, with 10 positions matching TRBD2. Unmatched junction bases numbered 4, after V lost 6 bases and J lost 2 bases. Looked up from germline, CDR1 is SGHAT and CDR2 is FQNNGV. This CDR3 has 14 amino acids. CDR3 nucleotide sequence: TGTGCCAGCAGTAGCGGGAGGCCACCCTACGAGCAGTACTTC. Protein: CASSSGRPPYEQYF.

The chain is built from TRBV29-1 and TRBJ2-3; 8 bases line up with TRBD1. Germline loops: CDR1 SQVTM, CDR2 ANQGSEA. This CDR3 region has 15 residues. Trimming at V came to 6 bases and at J to 0 bases, leaving 8 bases not matched to a gene. Written as DNA, the CDR3 is TGCAGCGTGGCTGACAGGGGCTCTAGCACAGATACGCAGTATTTT. It is translated as CSVADRGSSTDTQYF.

The CDR3 DNA sequence: TGCGCCAGCAGCTTGGGGTTTGGTAGGGCGGTTTCTGAAGCTTTCTTT. Residues: CASSLGFGRAVSEAFF. The rearrangement links TRBV5-1 to TRBJ1-1; D unresolved. With 0 bases removed from V and 6 bases from J, the gap between germline ends came to 18 bases. The CDR3 runs 16 residues. Germline CDR1 SGHRS, CDR2 YFSETQ.

This clonotype has just a few counts. J is TRBJ2-7 and V is TRBV2; 10 positions agree with TRBD1. J gave up 6 bases and V 7 bases, and 12 bases lay outside the gene matches. The CDR3 contains 15 residues. Germline CDR1 SNHLY, CDR2 FYNNEI. CDR3: CASTSPRDRGSEQYF. CDR3 sequence (DNA): TGTGCCAGCACTTCCCCCCGGGACAGGGGTTCCGAGCAGTACTTC.

This clonotype occurred a few times. V gene TRBV5-5 combines with J gene TRBJ2-5; 8 bases map to TRBD2. J gave up 5 bases and V 1 base, and 13 bases lay outside the gene matches. Germline values: CDR1 SGHKS, CDR2 YYEKEE (reference sequence). CDR3 length equals 17 residues. Here the CDR3 reads CASSLLGGRGAGETQYF. The CDR3 DNA reads as TGTGCCAGCAGCTTGCTGGGAGGGCGGGGGGCCGGGGAGACCCAGTACTTC.

Many counts were recorded for this clonotype. This CDR3 reads CSARDMGDAEAFF. The CDR3, as DNA: TGCAGTGCTAGAGATATGGGGGACGCAGAAGCTTTCTTT. The chain carries TRBV20-1 and TRBJ1-1; D possibly corresponds to TRBD1 (5 bases). The germline V gene has CDR1 DFQATT and CDR2 SNEGSKA (reference sequence). There are 13 residues in the CDR3. The ends were cut back, 0 bases at V and 8 bases at J, with 13 bases in the middle.

In its sample, this clonotype was seen a few times. The gene calls are TRBV7-2 and TRBJ2-7, with 14 bases lining up with TRBD2. The CDR3 has 16 amino acids. Trimming cost V 3 bases and J 3 bases; bases outside gene matches: 4. Looked up from germline, CDR1 is SGHTA and CDR2 is FQGNSA. CDR3 sequence: CASSLGTSGSIYEQYF. The CDR3 region has the DNA TGTGCCAGCAGCTTGGGGACTAGCGGGAGTATCTACGAGCAGTACTTC.

The chain combines TRBV6-1 with TRBJ2-7, with D possibly being TRBD2 (5 bases). Germline V gene data show CDR1 as MNHNS and CDR2 as SASEGT. The CDR3 sequence is 13 residues long. V lost 6 bases to trimming and J lost 4 bases, with 13 bases between them. The chain's CDR3 is CASRVLGAYEQYF. CDR3 sequence (DNA): TGTGCCAGCAGAGTTTTGGGAGCGTACGAGCAGTACTTC.

In its sample, this clonotype was seen a few times. The chain is built from TRBV27 and TRBJ2-3, with D perhaps being TRBD1 or TRBD2 (5 bases each). Trimming removed 7 bases from V and 1 base from J, with 9 bases in between. Germline CDR1 is MNHEY and CDR2 is SMNVEV (reference sequence). CDR3 size: 13 residues. CDR3 protein: CASTRGRTDTQYF. CDR3 DNA: TGTGCCAGCACCCGGGGACGCACAGATACGCAGTATTTT.

The rearrangement links TRBV20-1 to TRBJ1-2; the match to TRBD1 covers 7 bases. CDR1 and CDR2 (germline): DFQATT, SNEGSKA (reference sequence). This CDR3 comprises 17 residues. Trimming cost V 3 bases and J 1 base; bases outside gene matches: 14. CDR3 sequence (DNA): TGCAGTGCTAGGGTTATCTCCGGGACAGAGGTTAACTATGGCTACACCTTC. Amino acids: CSARVISGTEVNYGYTF.

This chain links TRBV24-1 with TRBJ2-1; D might be TRBD1 (6 bases). The germline CDR1 and CDR2 sequences are KGHDR and SFDVKD. V gave up 6 bases and J gave up 6 bases, with 8 bases separating them. The length of the CDR3 is 12 residues. CDR3 nucleotides: TGTGCCACCAGTCGACAGGCCAATGAGCAGTTCTTC. It codes for CATSRQANEQFF.

This clonotype appeared a few times. V and J are TRBV7-9 and TRBJ2-7, with 13 bases matching TRBD2. Germline V gives CDR1 SEHNR, CDR2 FQNEAQ (reference sequence). The CDR3 covers 17 residues. V trimming: 5 bases; J trimming: 2 bases; junction bases outside the gene matches: 9. The CDR3 region is CASSATRTSGGAYEQYF. In DNA, the CDR3 is TGTGCCAGCAGCGCAACGAGAACTAGCGGGGGGGCCTACGAGCAGTACTTC.

This clonotype has a count of ten or more. This rearrangement joins TRBV11-2 to TRBJ1-1; D is perhaps TRBD1 (6 bases). The CDR3 has 16 amino acids. V lost 4 bases and J 0 bases, leaving 15 bases between the germline ends. Germline loops: CDR1 SGHAT, CDR2 FQNNGV. CDR3 bases: TGTGCCAGCAGCTGGGACTGGAGGGGGGTGAACACTGAAGCTTTCTTT. Its protein is CASSWDWRGVNTEAFF.

The V and J genes are TRBV4-1 and TRBJ1-6, with unresolved D. V gave up 0 bases and J gave up 9 bases, with 9 bases separating them. Germline values: CDR1 MGHRA, CDR2 YSYEKL. There are 14 residues in the CDR3. CDR3 nucleotides: TGCGCCAGCAGCCAAGAGGACGACGGTTCACCCCTCCACTTT. Translation: CASSQEDDGSPLHF.

This clonotype was counted a few times. The rearrangement uses TRBV4-1 and TRBJ1-2; the D is unclear. Trimming left V 0 bases short and J 4 bases short, with 12 bases between. The CDR3 covers 15 residues. Germline-derived CDR1 and CDR2 are MGHRA and YSYEKL. CDR3 sequence: CASSQDPGVGYGYTF. In DNA form, the CDR3 reads TGCGCCAGCAGCCAAGATCCAGGCGTTGGCTATGGCTACACCTTC.

Ten or more counts support this clonotype. V gene TRBV28 combines with J gene TRBJ1-2; 9 nucleotides align to TRBD1. After removal of 6 bases from V and 8 bases from J, the junction contained 22 bases not matched to a gene. The CDR3 runs to 18 residues. The V gene's germline CDR1 is MDHEN and CDR2 SYDVKM. The CDR3 spells CASSLTFSPGQGSKGYTF. For the CDR3, the DNA is TGTGCCAGCAGCCTGACGTTCAGCCCGGGACAGGGAAGTAAAGGCTACACCTTC.

V usage is TRBV20-1 and J usage is TRBJ2-7, with D unresolved. There are 13 residues in the CDR3. Trimming cost V 6 bases and J 9 bases, with 21 bases left between them. The germline V gene has CDR1 DFQATT and CDR2 SNEGSKA (reference sequence). The CDR3 protein is CSALDRYDVGQYF. CDR3 coding DNA: TGCAGTGCATTGGACCGCTACGACGTAGGGCAGTACTTC.

Many counts were recorded for this clonotype. The rearrangement links TRBV20-1 to TRBJ2-2; 9 nucleotides line up with TRBD1. Germline loops: CDR1 DFQATT, CDR2 SNEGSKA (reference sequence). The CDR3 is 16 amino acids. Trimming took 0 bases from V and 3 from J; bases not matched to a gene: 5. The CDR3 here is CSARDSTGGDTGELFF. DNA of the CDR3: TGCAGTGCTAGAGACTCAACAGGGGGCGACACCGGGGAGCTGTTTTTT.